These T cell receptor beta chains were read from a single sample in a study of shared clonotypes between healthy human individuals. Sequencing was performed with immunoSEQ multiplex PCR; in TCRdb, only in-frame clones are kept and a portion is missing. The table lists 300,000 or so clones, under 80% of them singletons, with 10% in the top ten. Material: memory CD4+ T cells sorted from blood. The receptors come from a man under 40 in good health. Each CDR3 is given without its conserved first and last residue. Fields, in order: V gene, CDR3 protein.

v_gene: TRBV7-9; CDR3aa: ASSPWGDSSYNEQF
v_gene: TRBV5-1; CDR3aa: ASTLDGFSGANVLT
v_gene: TRBV2; CDR3aa: ASNLRGAGGTQY
v_gene: TRBV28; CDR3aa: ASSRNTGELF
v_gene: TRBV19; CDR3aa: ASSTDPVQYNEQF
v_gene: TRBV30; CDR3aa: AYKQATLMNTEAF
v_gene: TRBV5-6; CDR3aa: ASSLARKPYEQY
v_gene: TRBV5-1; CDR3aa: ASRSRAGTSQPGGFYEQY
v_gene: TRBV6-1; CDR3aa: ASSEEGKLAGAHNEQF
v_gene: TRBV7-8; CDR3aa: ASSLRTNSYNEQF
v_gene: TRBV7-8; CDR3aa: ASSPSGATEETQY
v_gene: TRBV10-2; CDR3aa: ASSERVEQY
v_gene: TRBV5-1; CDR3aa: ASSDRLAGQAYEQY
v_gene: TRBV10-3; CDR3aa: AISEGQGSRAALD
v_gene: TRBV27; CDR3aa: ASSGAIAAYNEQF
v_gene: TRBV7-2; CDR3aa: ASSPDMNEQY